Detailed here is one T cell receptor beta chain. The data are from a study of blood T cell repertoires in COVID-19. V lost 4 bases to trimming and J lost 8 bases; unmatched junction nucleotides: 5. Looked up from germline, CDR1 is LGHDT and CDR2 is YNNKEL (reference sequence). This CDR3 contains 16 residues. In the authors' methods: Scientists estimated how many nucleated cells there were by amplifying reference gene primers. The method was immunoSEQ multiplex PCR; TCRdb's version includes in-frame clones alone and lacks a portion of them. The V and J calls and clone size are taken from that table; D and trimming were inferred from the DNA. Here the sample spans about 86,000 clones, around four fifths being singletons.

The sample comprised peripheral blood. This TCR was sampled from a man between 45 and 60 years old with acute or convalescent COVID-19. The V gene is TRBV3-1 (or the pseudogene TRBV3-2), the J gene TRBJ2-2; 15 bases are a match to TRBD2. CDR3 protein: CASSPRTSGRAGELFF. In DNA form, the CDR3 reads TGTGCCAGCAGCCCCCGGACTAGCGGGAGGGCTGGGGAGCTGTTTTTT.